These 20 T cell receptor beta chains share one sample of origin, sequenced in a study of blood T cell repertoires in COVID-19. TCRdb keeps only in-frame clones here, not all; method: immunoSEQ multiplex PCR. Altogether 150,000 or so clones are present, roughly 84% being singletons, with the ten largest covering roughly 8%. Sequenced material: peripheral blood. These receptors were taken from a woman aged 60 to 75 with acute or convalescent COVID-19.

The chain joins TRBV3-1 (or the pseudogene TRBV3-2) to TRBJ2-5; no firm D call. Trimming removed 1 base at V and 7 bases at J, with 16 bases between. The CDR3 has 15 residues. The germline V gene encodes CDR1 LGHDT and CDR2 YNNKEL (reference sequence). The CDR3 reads CASSQGAQVPGTQYF. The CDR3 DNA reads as TGTGCCAGCAGCCAAGGGGCCCAGGTGCCAGGGACCCAGTACTTC.

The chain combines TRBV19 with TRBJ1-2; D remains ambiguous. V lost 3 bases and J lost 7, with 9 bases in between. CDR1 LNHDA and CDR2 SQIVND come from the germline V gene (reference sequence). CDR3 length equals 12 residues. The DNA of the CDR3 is TGTGCCAGTAGTATCTACAGTTCTGGCTACACCTTC. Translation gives CASSIYSSGYTF.

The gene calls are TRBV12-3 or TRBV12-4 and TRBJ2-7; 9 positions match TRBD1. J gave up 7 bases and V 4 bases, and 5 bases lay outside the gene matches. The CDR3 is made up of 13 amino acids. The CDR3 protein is CASSSGTGREQYF. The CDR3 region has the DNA TGTGCCAGCAGTTCCGGGACAGGGAGGGAGCAGTACTTC.

CDR3 sequence reads: CASSNPLPQGSSYNSPLHF. In nucleotides, the CDR3 is TGTGCCAGCAGCAATCCCTTACCACAGGGAAGCTCCTATAATTCACCCCTCCACTTT. This rearrangement joins TRBV11-3 to TRBJ1-6, with D possibly matching TRBD1 (6 bases). V lost 5 bases and J lost 0, with 20 bases in between. The CDR3 is made up of 19 amino acids. Looked up from germline, CDR1 is SGHNT and CDR2 is YENEEA.

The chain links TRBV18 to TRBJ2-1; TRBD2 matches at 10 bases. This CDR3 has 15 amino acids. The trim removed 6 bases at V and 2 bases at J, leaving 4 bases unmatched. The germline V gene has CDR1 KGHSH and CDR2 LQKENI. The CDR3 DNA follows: TGTGCCAGCTCTCTTGGACTAGCGGCCTACAATGAGCAGTTCTTC. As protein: CASSLGLAAYNEQFF.

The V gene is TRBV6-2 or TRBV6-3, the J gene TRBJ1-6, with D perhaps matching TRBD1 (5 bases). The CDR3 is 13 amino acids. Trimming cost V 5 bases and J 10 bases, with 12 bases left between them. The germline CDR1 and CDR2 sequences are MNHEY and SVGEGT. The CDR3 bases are TGTGCCAGCAGTCTTCTCGGGGGGTCACCCCTCCACTTT. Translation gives CASSLLGGSPLHF.

The CDR3, as DNA: TGCAGTGCTAGCTTCACTGAAGCTTTCTTT. As protein: CSASFTEAFF. This sequence joins TRBV20-1 and TRBJ1-1; D gene unclear. In germline, CDR1 is DFQATT, CDR2 SNEGSKA (reference sequence). Trimming left V 3 bases short and J 4 bases short, with 3 bases between. The CDR3 is 10 amino acids.

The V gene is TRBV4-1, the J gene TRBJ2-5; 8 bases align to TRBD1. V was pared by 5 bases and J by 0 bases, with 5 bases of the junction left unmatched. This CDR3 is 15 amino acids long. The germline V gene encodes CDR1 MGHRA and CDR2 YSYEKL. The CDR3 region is CASSRSTGDQETQYF. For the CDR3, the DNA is TGCGCCAGCAGCAGATCGACAGGGGACCAAGAGACCCAGTACTTC.

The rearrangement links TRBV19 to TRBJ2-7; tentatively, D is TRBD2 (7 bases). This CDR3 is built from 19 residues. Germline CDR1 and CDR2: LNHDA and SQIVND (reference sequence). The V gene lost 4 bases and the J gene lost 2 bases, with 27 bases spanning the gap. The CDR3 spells CASSTGGGGALSDTYEQYF. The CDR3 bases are TGTGCCAGTAGTACAGGAGGGGGGGGCGCCCTTTCAGATACCTACGAGCAGTACTTC.

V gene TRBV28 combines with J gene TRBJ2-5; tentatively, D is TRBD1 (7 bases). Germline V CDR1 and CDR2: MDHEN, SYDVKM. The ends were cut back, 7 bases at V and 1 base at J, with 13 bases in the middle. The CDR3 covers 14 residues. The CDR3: CASNGGTAQETQYF. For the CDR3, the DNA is TGTGCCAGCAATGGGGGGACAGCCCAAGAGACCCAGTACTTC.

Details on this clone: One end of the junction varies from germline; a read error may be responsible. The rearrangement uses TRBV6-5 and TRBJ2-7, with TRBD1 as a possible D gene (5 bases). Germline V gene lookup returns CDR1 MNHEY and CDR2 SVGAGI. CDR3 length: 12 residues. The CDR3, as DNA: TGTGCCAGCACCCAGATTCAGACAGTCTTCCACTTC. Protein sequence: CASTQIQTVFHF.

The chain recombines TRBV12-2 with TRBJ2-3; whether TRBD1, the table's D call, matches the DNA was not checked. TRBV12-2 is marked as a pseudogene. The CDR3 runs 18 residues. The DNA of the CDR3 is TGTGCAAGTCGCTACAGTAATACGACAGGGGGGAGCACAGATACGCAGTATTTT. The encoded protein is CASRYSNTTGGSTDTQYF.

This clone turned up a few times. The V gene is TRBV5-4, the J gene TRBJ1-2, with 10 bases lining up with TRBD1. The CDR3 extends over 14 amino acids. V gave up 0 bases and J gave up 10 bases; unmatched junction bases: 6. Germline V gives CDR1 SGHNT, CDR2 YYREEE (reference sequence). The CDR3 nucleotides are TGTGCCAGCAGCTTGGGGGCGGGACAGGGGTACTACACCTTC. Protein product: CASSLGAGQGYYTF. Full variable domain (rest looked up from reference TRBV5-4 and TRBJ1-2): ETGVTQSPTHLIKTRGQQVTLRCSSQSGHNTVSWYQQALGQGPQFIFQYYREEENGRGNFPPRFSGLQFPNYSSELNVNALELDDSALYLCASSLGAGQGYYTFGSGTRLTVV.

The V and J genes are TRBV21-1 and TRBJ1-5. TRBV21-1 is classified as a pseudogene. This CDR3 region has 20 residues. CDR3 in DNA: TGTGCCAGCAGCGCCGGAGTGGGGGGGCAGAAAATAATGGGCAATCAGCCCCAGCATTTT. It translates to CASSAGVGGQKIMGNQPQHF.

CDR3 nucleotides: TGCGCCAGCAGCCGCGAACGTGGGGCAGAGACCCAGTACTTC. Translating gives CASSRERGAETQYF. V and J are TRBV5-1 and TRBJ2-5; D might be TRBD1 (5 bases). V was pared by 4 bases and J by 4 bases, with 14 bases between. CDR1 is SGHRS and CDR2 is YFSETQ in the germline V gene. This CDR3 has 14 residues.

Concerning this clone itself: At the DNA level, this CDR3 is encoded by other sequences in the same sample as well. This CDR3 reads CAWSQGGNTEAFF. As DNA, the CDR3 is TGTGCCTGGAGTCAGGGGGGAAACACTGAAGCTTTCTTT. The chain joins TRBV30 to TRBJ1-1, with 7 bases matching TRBD1. V was pared by 2 bases and J by 2 bases, with 2 bases of the junction left unmatched. The CDR3 spans 13 residues. Germline values: CDR1 GTSNPN, CDR2 SVGIG (reference sequence). Full variable domain (outside the CDR3, taken from reference TRBV30 and TRBJ1-1): SQTIHQWPATLVQPVGSPLSLECTVEGTSNPNLYWYRQAAGRGLQLLFYSVGIGQISSEVPQNLSASRPQDRQFILSSKKLLLSDSGFYLCAWSQGGNTEAFFGQGTRLTVV.

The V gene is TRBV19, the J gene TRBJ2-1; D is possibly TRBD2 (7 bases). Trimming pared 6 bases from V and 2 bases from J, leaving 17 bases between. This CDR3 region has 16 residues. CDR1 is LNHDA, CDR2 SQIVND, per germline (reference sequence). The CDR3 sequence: CASRLQGGGTYNEQFF. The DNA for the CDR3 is TGTGCCAGTAGGCTACAAGGGGGGGGGACCTACAATGAGCAGTTCTTC. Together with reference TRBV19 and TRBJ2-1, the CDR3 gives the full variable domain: DGGITQSPKYLFRKEGQNVTLSCEQNLNHDAMYWYRQDPGQGLRLIYYSQIVNDFQKGDIAEGYSVSREKKESFPLTVTSAQKNPTAFYLCASRLQGGGTYNEQFFGPGTRLTVL.

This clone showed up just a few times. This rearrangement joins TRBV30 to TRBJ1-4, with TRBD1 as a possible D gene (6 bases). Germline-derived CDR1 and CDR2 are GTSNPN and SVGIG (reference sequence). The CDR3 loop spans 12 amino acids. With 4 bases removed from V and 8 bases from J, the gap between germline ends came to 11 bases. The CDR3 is CAWNRVKEKLFF. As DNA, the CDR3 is TGTGCCTGGAACAGGGTGAAGGAAAAACTGTTTTTT.

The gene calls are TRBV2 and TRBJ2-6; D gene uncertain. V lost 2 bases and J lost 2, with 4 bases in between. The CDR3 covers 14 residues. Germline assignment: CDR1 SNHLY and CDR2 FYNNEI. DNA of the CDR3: TGTGCCAGCAGTGAACACACTGGGGCCAACGTCCTGACTTTC. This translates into CASSEHTGANVLTF.

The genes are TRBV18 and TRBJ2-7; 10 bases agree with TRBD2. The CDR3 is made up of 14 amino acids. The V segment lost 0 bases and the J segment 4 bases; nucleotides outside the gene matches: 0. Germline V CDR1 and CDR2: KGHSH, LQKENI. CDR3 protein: CASSPPSGGYEQYF. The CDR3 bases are TGTGCCAGCTCACCACCTAGCGGGGGGTACGAGCAGTACTTC.